The rows below give T cell receptor beta chains drawn from one sample of a study of cytomegalovirus exposure and HLA in healthy donors. TCRdb's copy holds only in-frame clones and misses some; the assay was immunoSEQ multiplex PCR. The sample consists of 200,000 to 250,000 clones, more than 70% of them appearing once. The sample was PBMCs. The receptors were gathered from a human donor in good health. The CDR3 runs from the conserved cysteine through the conserved F or W. The order of the fields is J gene, clone size, D gene, V gene, CDR3 DNA, CDR3 protein. D genes are given only for firm matches. Size values are once, few and many counts, or a class for expanded clones, and some rows have none.

j_call: TRBJ2-4
clone_size: -
d_call: TRBD2
v_call: TRBV5-4
cdr3_nt: TGTGCCAGCAGCTTGGCTAAGGGGACTAGCGGTTTGGGAAACATTCAGTACTTC
cdr3_aa: CASSLAKGTSGLGNIQYF

j_call: TRBJ2-7
clone_size: -
d_call: -
v_call: TRBV7-9
cdr3_nt: TGTGCCAGCAGCGCGTTAGCGTTCGTCGGACGATCCTACGAGCAGTACTTC
cdr3_aa: CASSALAFVGRSYEQYF

j_call: TRBJ2-7
clone_size: -
d_call: TRBD2
v_call: TRBV2
cdr3_nt: TGTGCCAGCAGATTAACTAGCGGGAGAAACGAGCAGTACTTC
cdr3_aa: CASRLTSGRNEQYF

j_call: TRBJ1-6
clone_size: -
d_call: TRBD1
v_call: TRBV4-1
cdr3_nt: TGCGCCAGCAGCCAAGAAAGAGACAGGGCGTATAATTCACCCCTCCACTTT
cdr3_aa: CASSQERDRAYNSPLHF

j_call: TRBJ1-4
clone_size: -
d_call: TRBD1
v_call: TRBV15
cdr3_nt: TGTGCCACCTCTTGGGACAGGGATGAAAAACTGTTTTTT
cdr3_aa: CATSWDRDEKLFF

j_call: TRBJ2-7
clone_size: few
d_call: TRBD2
v_call: TRBV4-2
cdr3_nt: TGTGCCAGCAGCCTCGGGAGCTCCACTAGCGGGAGCTACGAGCAGTACTTC
cdr3_aa: CASSLGSSTSGSYEQYF

j_call: TRBJ2-5
clone_size: -
d_call: -
v_call: TRBV5-1
cdr3_nt: TGCGCCAGCAGCCTCCAAGAGACCCAGTACTTC
cdr3_aa: CASSLQETQYF

j_call: TRBJ1-2
clone_size: few
d_call: TRBD1
v_call: TRBV18
cdr3_nt: TGTGCCAGCTCGCCGGGGACAGGTGGTAACTATGGCTACACCTTC
cdr3_aa: CASSPGTGGNYGYTF

j_call: TRBJ1-2
clone_size: -
d_call: -
v_call: TRBV14
cdr3_nt: TGTGCCAGCAGCCGAGACAGATCATCTAACTATGGCTACACCTTC
cdr3_aa: CASSRDRSSNYGYTF

j_call: TRBJ2-5
clone_size: few
d_call: -
v_call: TRBV23-1
cdr3_nt: TGCGCCAGCAGCCCCAGTTTAGACTACGAGCAAGAGACCCAGTACTTC
cdr3_aa: CASSPSLDYEQETQYF